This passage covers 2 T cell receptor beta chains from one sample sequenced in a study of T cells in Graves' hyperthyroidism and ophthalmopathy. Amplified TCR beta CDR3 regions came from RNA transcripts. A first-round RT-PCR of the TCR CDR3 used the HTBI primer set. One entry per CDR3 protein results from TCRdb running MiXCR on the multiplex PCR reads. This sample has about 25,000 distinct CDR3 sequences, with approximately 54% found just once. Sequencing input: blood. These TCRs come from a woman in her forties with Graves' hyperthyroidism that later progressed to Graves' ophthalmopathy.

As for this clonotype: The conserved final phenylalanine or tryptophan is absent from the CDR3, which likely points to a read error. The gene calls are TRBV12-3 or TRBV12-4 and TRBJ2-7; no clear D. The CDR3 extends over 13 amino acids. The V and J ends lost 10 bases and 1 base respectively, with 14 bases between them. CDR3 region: CANIKTGSYEQYL. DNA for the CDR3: TGTGCCAACATCAAAACTGGATCCTACGAGCAGTACCTC.

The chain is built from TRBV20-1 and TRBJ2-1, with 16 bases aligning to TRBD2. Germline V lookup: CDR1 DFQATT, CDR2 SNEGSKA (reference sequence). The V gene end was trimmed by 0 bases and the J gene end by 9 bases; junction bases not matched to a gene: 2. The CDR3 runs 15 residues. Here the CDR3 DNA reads TGCAGTGCTAGAGAGGGACTAGCGGGAGGGACTGAGCAGTTCTTC. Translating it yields CSAREGLAGGTEQFF.